This paragraph reports one T cell receptor (beta chain). Only in-frame clones appear in the TCRdb table, and some are missing; sequencing was by immunoSEQ multiplex PCR. The data contain some 140,000 clones, about 80% of them seen just once; the ten biggest clones take up approximately 3.6%. The data derive from a study of blood T cell repertoires in COVID-19. The germline gives CDR1 SGHRS, CDR2 YFSETQ. This CDR3 has 13 amino acids. J gave up 4 bases and V 4 bases, and 5 bases lay outside the gene matches. The TCR was taken from a man in his 60s with acute or convalescent COVID-19. The V gene is TRBV5-1, the J gene TRBJ2-7, with 7 positions matching TRBD1. Sequencing was carried out using peripheral blood. The CDR3 DNA follows: TGCGCCAGCAGCCTGGGGACAGATTACGAGCAGTACTTC. The encoded protein is CASSLGTDYEQYF.